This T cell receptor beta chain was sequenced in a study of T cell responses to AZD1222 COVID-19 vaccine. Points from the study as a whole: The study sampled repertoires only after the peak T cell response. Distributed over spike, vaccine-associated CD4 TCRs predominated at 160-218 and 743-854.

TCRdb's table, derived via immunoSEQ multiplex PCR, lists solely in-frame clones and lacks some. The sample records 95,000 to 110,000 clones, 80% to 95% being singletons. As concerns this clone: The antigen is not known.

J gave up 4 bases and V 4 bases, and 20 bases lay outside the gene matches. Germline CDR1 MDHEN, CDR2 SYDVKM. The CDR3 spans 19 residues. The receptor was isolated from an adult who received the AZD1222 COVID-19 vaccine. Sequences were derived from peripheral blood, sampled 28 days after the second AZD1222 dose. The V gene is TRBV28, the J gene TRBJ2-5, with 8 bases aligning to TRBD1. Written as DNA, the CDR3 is TGTGCCAGCAGTTCTCCCCTACGGGACAGGCAATTTTTTGGAGAGACCCAGTACTTC. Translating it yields CASSSPLRDRQFFGETQYF. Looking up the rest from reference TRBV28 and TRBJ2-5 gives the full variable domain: DVKVTQSSRYLVKRTGEKVFLECVQDMDHENMFWYRQDPGLGLRLIYFSYDVKMKEKGDIPEGYSVSREKKERFSLILESASTNQTSMYLCASSSPLRDRQFFGETQYFGPGTRLLVL.